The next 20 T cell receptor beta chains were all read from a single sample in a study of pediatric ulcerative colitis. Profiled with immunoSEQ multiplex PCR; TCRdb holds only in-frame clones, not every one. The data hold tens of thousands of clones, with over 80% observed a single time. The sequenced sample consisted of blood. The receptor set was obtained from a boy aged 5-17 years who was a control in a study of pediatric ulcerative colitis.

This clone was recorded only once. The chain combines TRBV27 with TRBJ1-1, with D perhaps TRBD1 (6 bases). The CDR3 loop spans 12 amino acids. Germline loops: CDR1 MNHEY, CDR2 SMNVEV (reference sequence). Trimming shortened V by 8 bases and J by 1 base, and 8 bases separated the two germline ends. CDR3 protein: CASGGPNTEAFF. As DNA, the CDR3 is TGTGCCAGCGGGGGGCCGAACACTGAAGCTTTCTTT.

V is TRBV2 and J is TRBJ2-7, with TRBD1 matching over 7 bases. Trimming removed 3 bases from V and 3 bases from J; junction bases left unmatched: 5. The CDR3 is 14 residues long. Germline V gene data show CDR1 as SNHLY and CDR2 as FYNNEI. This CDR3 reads CASSEGTVYYEQYF. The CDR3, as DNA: TGTGCCAGCAGTGAGGGGACAGTGTACTACGAGCAGTACTTC. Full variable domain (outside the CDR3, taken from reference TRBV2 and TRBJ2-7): EPEVTQTPSHQVTQMGQEVILRCVPISNHLYFYWYRQILGQKVEFLVSFYNNEISEKSEIFDDQFSVERPDGSNFTLKIRSTKLEDSAMYFCASSEGTVYYEQYFGPGTRLTVT.

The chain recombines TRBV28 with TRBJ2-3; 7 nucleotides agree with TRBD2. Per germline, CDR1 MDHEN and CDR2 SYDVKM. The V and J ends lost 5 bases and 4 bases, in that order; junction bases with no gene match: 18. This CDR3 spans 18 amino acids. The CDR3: CASSQSVNSLASPDTQYF. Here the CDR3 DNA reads TGTGCCAGCAGTCAAAGTGTAAACTCACTAGCGAGTCCAGATACGCAGTATTTT.

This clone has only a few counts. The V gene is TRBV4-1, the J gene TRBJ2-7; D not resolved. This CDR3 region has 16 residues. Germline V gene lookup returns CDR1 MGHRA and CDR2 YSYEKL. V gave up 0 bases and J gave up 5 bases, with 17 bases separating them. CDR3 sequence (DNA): TGCGCCAGCAGCCAAGAAGGGCCGGGTACCCCCGACGAGCAGTACTTC. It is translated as CASSQEGPGTPDEQYF.

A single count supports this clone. The CDR3 is CASSKGVLLGEQYF. The CDR3 region has the DNA TGCGCCAGCAGCAAAGGGGTGCTCCTGGGCGAGCAGTACTTC. The rearrangement uses TRBV4-3 and TRBJ2-5, with a possible D match to TRBD1 (5 bases). The J call could be wrong; TRBJ2-7 is a better fit for the DNA end. This CDR3 is built from 14 residues. Germline V gene data show CDR1 as LGHNA and CDR2 as YSLEER.

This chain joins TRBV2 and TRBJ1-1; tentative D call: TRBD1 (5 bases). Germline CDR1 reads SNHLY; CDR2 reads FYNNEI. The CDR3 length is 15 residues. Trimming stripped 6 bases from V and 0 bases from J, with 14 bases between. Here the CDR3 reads CASRDLGGMNTEAFF. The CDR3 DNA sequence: TGTGCCAGCAGGGACCTTGGGGGGATGAACACTGAAGCTTTCTTT.

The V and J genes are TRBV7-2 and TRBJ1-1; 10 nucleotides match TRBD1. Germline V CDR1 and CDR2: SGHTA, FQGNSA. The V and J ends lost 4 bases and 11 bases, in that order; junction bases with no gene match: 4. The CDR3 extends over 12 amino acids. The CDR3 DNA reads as TGTGCCAGCAGCTCCCGGACAGGGGGGGCTTTCTTT. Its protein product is CASSSRTGGAFF.

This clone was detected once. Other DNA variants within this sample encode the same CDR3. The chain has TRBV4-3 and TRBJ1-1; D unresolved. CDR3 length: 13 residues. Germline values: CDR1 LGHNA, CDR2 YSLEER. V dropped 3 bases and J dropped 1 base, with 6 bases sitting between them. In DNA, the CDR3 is TGCGCCAGCAGCCAGGGAGAGAACACTGAAGCTTTCTTT. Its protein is CASSQGENTEAFF.

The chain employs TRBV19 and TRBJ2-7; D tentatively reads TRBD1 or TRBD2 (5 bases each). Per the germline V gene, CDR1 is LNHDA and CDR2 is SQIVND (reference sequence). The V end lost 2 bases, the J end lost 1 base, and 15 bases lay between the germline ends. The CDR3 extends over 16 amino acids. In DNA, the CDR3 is TGTGCCAGTAGTATAACACCAGGGACGGGTTCCTACGAGCAGTACTTC. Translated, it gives CASSITPGTGSYEQYF.

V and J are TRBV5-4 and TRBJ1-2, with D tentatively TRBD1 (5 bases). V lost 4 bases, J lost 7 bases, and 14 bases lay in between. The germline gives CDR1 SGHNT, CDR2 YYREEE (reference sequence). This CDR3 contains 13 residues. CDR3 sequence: CASSPNPGLGYTF. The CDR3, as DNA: TGTGCCAGCAGCCCTAATCCAGGGCTTGGCTACACCTTC.

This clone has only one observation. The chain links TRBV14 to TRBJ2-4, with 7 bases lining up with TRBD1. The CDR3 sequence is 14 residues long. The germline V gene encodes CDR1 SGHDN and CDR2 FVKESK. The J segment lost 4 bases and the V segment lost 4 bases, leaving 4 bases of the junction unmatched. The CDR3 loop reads CASSPRDRKNIQYF. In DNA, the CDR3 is TGTGCCAGCAGCCCCCGGGACAGAAAAAACATTCAGTACTTC.

CDR3 nucleotides: TGTGCCAGCAGTCTTGGGCGGTGGACTGAAGCTTTCTTT. It translates to CASSLGRWTEAFF. The genes are TRBV25-1 and TRBJ1-1; D remains ambiguous. The CDR3 runs to 13 residues. The germline gives CDR1 MGHDK, CDR2 SYGVNS. V was pared by 5 bases and J by 5 bases, with 12 bases between. Variable domain in full (rest from reference TRBV25-1 and TRBJ1-1): EADIYQTPRYLVIGTGKKITLECSQTMGHDKMYWYQQDPGMELHLIHYSYGVNSTEKGDLSSESTVSRIRTEHFPLTLESARPSHTSQYLCASSLGRWTEAFFGQGTRLTVV.

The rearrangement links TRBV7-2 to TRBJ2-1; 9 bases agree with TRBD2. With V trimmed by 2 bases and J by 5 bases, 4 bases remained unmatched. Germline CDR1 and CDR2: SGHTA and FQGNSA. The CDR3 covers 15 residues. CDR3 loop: CASSLSAGGHNEQFF. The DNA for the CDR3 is TGTGCCAGCAGCTTAAGCGCGGGAGGGCACAATGAGCAGTTCTTC.

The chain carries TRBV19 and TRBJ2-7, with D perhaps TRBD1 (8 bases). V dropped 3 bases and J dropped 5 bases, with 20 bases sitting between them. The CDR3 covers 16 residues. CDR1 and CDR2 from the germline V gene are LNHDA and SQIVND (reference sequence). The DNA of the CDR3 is TGTGCCAGTAGTATGGGGCGGGGGACAGGAAGACACGAGCAGTACTTC. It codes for CASSMGRGTGRHEQYF.

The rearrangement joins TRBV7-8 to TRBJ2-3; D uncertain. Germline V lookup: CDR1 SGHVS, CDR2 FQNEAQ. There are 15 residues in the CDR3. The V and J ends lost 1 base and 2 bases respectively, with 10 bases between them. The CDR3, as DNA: TGTGCCAGCAGCTTAGTGGTCCGTGTCACAGATACGCAGTATTTT. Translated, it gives CASSLVVRVTDTQYF.

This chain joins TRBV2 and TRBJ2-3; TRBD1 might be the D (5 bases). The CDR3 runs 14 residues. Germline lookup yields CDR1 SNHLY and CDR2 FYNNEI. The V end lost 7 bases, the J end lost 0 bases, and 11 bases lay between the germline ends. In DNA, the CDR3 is TGTGCCAGCATTCCGGACACGAGCACAGATACGCAGTATTTT. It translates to CASIPDTSTDTQYF.

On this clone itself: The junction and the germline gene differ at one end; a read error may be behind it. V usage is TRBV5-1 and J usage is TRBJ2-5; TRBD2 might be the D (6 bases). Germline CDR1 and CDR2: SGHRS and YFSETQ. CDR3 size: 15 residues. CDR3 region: CASSFGSKIQGTQYF. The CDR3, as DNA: TGCGCCAGCAGCTTCGGGAGTAAGATCCAAGGGACCCAGTACTTC.

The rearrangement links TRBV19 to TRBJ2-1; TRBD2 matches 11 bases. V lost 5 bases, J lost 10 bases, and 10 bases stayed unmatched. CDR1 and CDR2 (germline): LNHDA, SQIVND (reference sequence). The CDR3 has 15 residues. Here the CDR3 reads CASSSGTSGLREQFF. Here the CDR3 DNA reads TGTGCCAGTAGTTCTGGGACTAGCGGACTTCGGGAGCAGTTCTTC.

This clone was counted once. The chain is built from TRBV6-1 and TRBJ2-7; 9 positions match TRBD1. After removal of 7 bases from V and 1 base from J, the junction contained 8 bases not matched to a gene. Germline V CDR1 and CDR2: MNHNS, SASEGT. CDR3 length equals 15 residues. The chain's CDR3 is CASTTTGTGSYEQYF. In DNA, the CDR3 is TGTGCCAGCACCACAACCGGGACAGGGTCCTACGAGCAGTACTTC.

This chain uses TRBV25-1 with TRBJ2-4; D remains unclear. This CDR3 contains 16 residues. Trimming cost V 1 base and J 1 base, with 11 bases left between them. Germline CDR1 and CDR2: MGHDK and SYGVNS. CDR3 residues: CASSESYGLAKNIQYF. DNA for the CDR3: TGTGCCAGCAGTGAATCATACGGTCTCGCCAAAAACATTCAGTACTTC.